The text below deals with one T cell receptor (beta chain). The data are from a study of cytomegalovirus exposure and HLA in healthy donors. 13 Jbeta primers and 60 Vbeta primers were used for the PCR. The repertoire was sequenced with immunoSEQ multiplex PCR; TCRdb's copy has only in-frame clones and lacks some. There are about 160,000 clones in the sample; around 76% occur only once, and around 2.1% lies in the top ten. V was shortened by 6 bases and J by 6 bases, with 19 bases between the two germline ends. There are 15 residues in the CDR3. The germline gives CDR1 LNHDA, CDR2 SQIVND (reference sequence).

This TCR was sampled from a female donor in good health and CMV-seronegative. The chain has TRBV19 and TRBJ2-3; possible D gene TRBD2, 6 bases. What was sequenced was PBMCs. The DNA of the CDR3 is TGTGCCAGTAGGCCCACTAGCTGGGATAGGGATACGCAGTATTTT. Protein product: CASRPTSWDRDTQYF.